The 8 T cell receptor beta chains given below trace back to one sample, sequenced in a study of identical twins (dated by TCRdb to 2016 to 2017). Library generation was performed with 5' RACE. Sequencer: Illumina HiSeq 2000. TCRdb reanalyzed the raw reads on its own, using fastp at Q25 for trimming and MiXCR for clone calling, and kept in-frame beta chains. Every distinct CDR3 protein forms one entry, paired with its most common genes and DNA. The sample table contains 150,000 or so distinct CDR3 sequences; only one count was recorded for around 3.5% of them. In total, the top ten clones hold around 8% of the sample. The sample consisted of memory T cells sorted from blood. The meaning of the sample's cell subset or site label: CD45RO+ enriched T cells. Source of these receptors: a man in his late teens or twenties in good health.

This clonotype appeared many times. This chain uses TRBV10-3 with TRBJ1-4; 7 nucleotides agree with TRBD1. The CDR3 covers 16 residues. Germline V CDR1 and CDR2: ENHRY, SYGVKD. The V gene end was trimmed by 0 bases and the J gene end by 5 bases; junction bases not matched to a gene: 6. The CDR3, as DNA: TGTGCCATCAGTGAGTCTACAGGGGAGATCAATGAAAAACTGTTTTTT. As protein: CAISESTGEINEKLFF.

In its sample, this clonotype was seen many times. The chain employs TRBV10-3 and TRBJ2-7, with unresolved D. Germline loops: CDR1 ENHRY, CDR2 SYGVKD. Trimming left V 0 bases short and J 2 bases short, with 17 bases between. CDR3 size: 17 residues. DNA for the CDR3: TGTGCCATCAGTGAGTCTGTCTTCCAGCCTATACCCTACGAGCAGTACGTC. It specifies CAISESVFQPIPYEQYV.

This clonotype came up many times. The chain's CDR3 is CASSQDQVGSAGYTF. In DNA, the CDR3 is TGCGCCAGCAGCCAAGATCAGGTGGGGTCGGCTGGCTACACCTTC. This chain links TRBV4-3 with TRBJ1-2, with D uncertain. This CDR3 region has 15 residues. The V end lost 0 bases, the J end lost 7 bases, and 15 bases lay between the germline ends. Germline loops: CDR1 LGHNA, CDR2 YSLEER.

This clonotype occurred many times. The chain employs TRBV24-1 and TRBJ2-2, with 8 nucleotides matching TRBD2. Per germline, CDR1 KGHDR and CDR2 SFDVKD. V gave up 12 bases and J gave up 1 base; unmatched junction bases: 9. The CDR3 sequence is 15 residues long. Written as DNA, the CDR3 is TGTGCCGCTGGGCGGGGGGCGATGAACACCGGGGAGCTGTTTTTT. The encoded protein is CAAGRGAMNTGELFF.

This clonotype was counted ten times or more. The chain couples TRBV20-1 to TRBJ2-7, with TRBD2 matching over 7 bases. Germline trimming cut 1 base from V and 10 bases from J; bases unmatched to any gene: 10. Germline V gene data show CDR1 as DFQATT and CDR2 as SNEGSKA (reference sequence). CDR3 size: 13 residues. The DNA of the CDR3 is TGCAGTGCTAGAGCGGTAAGGGAGGGTATCCAGTACTTC. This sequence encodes CSARAVREGIQYF.

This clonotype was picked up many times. The CDR3 bases are TGTGCCACCAGCAGAGCCCCGGGACCGCTGAACACTGAAGCTTTCTTT. This encodes CATSRAPGPLNTEAFF. This chain links TRBV15 with TRBJ1-1; D possibly corresponds to TRBD1 (5 bases). Germline CDR1 LNHNV, CDR2 YYDKDF (reference sequence). Trimming left V 1 base short and J 0 bases short, with 12 bases between. The CDR3 is made up of 16 amino acids. The entire variable domain, with the rest obtained from reference TRBV15 and TRBJ1-1, is as follows: DAMVIQNPRYQVTQFGKPVTLSCSQTLNHNVMYWYQQKSSQAPKLLFHYYDKDFNNEADTPDNFQSRRPNTSFCFLDIRSPGLGDTAMYLCATSRAPGPLNTEAFFGQGTRLTVV.

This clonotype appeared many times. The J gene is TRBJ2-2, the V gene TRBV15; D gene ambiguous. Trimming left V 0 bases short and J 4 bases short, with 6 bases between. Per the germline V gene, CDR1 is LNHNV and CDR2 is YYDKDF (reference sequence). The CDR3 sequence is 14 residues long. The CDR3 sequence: CATSRDPGTGELFF. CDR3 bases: TGTGCCACCAGCAGAGATCCCGGCACCGGGGAGCTGTTTTTT.

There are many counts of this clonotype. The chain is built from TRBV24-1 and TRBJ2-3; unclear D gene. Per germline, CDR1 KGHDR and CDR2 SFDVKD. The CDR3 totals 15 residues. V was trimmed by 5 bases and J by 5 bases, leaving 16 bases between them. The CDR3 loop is CATSVISGDRDTQYF. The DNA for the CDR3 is TGTGCCACCAGTGTCATCTCTGGGGATCGAGATACGCAGTATTTT.